This TCR beta chain was obtained from a study of shared clonotypes between healthy human individuals. Deep was the level at which the assay was run. Authors' processing steps: ImmunoSEQ supplied junction-only sequences lacking quality scores, so filtering was different. Sequencing used immunoSEQ multiplex PCR; TCRdb keeps in-frame clones, though not all of them. Clone size and V and J calls were adopted from that table, with D and trimming inferred from the DNA. The sample shows 2 million to 3 million clones, around nine tenths of them seen only once. Deletions cut 7 bases from V and 4 bases from J, with 19 bases between. Germline V gene data show CDR1 as SGHAT and CDR2 as FQNNGV. The CDR3 sequence is 15 residues long. General study findings and limits: Memory subsets had estimated richness that was generally smaller than that of naive subsets.

As for this clone: Antigen: not known.

This sequence originates from a man younger than 30 in good health. The rearrangement joins TRBV11-2 to TRBJ1-2; maybe TRBD1 (6 bases). Sequences were obtained from naive CD4+ T cells sorted from blood. Subset of the sample: CD45RA+ positively selected. CDR3 sequence reads: CASTAASEQGYGYTF. CDR3 nucleotides: TGTGCCAGCACCGCCGCATCCGAACAGGGCTATGGCTACACCTTC.